The text below deals with one TCR beta chain. The antigen is undetermined. The data were obtained in a study of CXCR3-negative and CXCR3-positive naive CD8 T cells. Study results and limitations: In both naive subsets diversity was comparably high, whereas memory CD8+ cells showed much lower diversity. Within a donor, both naive subsets shared TRBV-TRBJ usage, unlike memory cells. Partial loss of CXCR3 expression followed cryopreservation; most assays used fresh PBMCs.

The CDR3 totals 14 residues. Germline V lookup: CDR1 MNHEY, CDR2 SVGAGI. Researchers prepared the TRB cDNA libraries using 5' RACE with UMI labels. TCRdb re-called the 5' RACE reads and gives one entry per CDR3 protein, without DNA. This table lists 80,000 to 95,000 distinct CDR3 sequences. The V call is TRBV6-5, the J call TRBJ1-1; TCRdb's D call, TRBD1, is unchecked because there is no DNA. Sequenced material: naive CXCR3- CD8+ T cells from blood. Sample subset: CD45RO-CCR7+CD27+CD95- naive CD8+ T cells lacking CXCR3 (TNR3-). The receptor was derived from a human donor in good health. Some clones in this sample may be carry-over from other donors' samples. This CDR3 is CASSEHRGNTEAFF.